The clone carrying this T cell receptor (beta chain) was seen more than once but under ten times. The data were obtained in a study of response to subunit inactivated influenza vaccine. This CDR3 comprises 12 residues. Trimming removed 7 bases at V and 1 base at J, with 7 bases between. TCRdb ran MiXCR on the RT-PCR reads and lists one entry per CDR3 protein. This table holds a few hundred thousand distinct CDR3 sequences, about 11% found once. The same sample was also studied in work on T cells expressing NK-cell markers. This second report adds: 5'RACE template switching with UMIs produced the TCR beta cDNA.

The input for sequencing was PBMCs from blood, taken on the day of vaccination. The source is a man aged 50 to 59 who received an inactivated influenza vaccine. The chain recombines TRBV12-3 or TRBV12-4 with TRBJ2-5; D gene uncertain. CDR3: CASTSTQETQYF. CDR3 bases: TGTGCCAGCACCAGTACCCAAGAGACCCAGTACTTC.